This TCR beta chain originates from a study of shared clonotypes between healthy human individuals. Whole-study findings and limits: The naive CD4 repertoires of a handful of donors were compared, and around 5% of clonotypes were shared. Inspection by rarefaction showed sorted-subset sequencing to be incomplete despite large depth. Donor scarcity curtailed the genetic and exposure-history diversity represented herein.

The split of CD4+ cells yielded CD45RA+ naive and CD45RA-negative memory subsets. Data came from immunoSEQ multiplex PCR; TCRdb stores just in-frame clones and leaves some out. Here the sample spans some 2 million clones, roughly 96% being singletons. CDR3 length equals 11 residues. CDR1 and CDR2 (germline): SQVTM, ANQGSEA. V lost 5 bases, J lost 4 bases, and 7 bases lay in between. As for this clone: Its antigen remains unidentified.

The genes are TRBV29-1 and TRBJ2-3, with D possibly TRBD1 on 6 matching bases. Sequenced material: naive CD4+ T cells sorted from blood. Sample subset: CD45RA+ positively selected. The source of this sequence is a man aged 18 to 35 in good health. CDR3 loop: CSVQGSDTQYF. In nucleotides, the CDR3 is TGCAGCGTTCAGGGGTCAGATACGCAGTATTTT.